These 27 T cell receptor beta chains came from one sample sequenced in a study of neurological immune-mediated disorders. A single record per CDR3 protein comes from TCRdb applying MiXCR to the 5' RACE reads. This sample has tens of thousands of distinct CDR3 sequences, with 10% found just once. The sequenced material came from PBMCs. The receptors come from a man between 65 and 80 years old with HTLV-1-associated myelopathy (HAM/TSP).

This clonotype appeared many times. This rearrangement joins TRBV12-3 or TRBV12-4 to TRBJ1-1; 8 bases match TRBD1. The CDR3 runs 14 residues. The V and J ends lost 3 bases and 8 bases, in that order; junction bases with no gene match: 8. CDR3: CASSFRGQGNEAFF. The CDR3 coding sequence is TGTGCCAGCAGTTTCAGGGGGCAGGGAAACGAAGCTTTCTTT.

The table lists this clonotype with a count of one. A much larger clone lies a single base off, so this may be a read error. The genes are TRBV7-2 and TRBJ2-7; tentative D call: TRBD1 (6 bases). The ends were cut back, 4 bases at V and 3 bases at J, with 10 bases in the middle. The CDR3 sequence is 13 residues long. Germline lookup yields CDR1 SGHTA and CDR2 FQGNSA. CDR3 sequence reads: CASSSTGIYEQYF. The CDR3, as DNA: TGTGCCAGCAGCTCTACAGGGATCTACGAGCAGTACTTC.

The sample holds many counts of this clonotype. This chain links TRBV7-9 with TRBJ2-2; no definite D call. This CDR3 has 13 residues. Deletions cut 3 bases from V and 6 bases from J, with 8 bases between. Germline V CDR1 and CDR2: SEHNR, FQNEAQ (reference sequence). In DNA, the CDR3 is TGTGCCAGCAGCTTCGTGGAGTCCGGGGAGCTGTTTTTT. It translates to CASSFVESGELFF. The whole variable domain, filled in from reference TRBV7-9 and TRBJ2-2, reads DTGVSQNPRHKITKRGQNVTFRCDPISEHNRLYWYRQTLGQGPEFLTYFQNEAQLEKSRLLSDRFSAERPKGSFSTLEIQRTEQGDSAMYLCASSFVESGELFFGEGSRLTVL.

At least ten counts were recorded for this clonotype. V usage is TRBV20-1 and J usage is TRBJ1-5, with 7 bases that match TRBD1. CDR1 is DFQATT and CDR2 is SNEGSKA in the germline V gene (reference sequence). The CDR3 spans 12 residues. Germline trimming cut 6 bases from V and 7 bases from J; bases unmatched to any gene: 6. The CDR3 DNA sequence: TGCAGTGCAAACAGGGGAGGACAGCCCCAGCATTTT. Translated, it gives CSANRGGQPQHF.

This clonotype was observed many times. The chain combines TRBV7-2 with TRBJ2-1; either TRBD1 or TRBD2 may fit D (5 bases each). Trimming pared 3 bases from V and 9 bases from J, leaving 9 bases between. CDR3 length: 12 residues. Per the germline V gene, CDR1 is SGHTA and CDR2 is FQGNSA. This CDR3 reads CASSLRGGEQFF. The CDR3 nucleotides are TGTGCCAGCAGCTTGAGGGGCGGTGAGCAGTTCTTC. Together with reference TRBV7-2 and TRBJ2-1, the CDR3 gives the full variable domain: GAGVSQSPSNKVTEKGKDVELRCDPISGHTALYWYRQSLGQGLEFLIYFQGNSAPDKSGLPSDRFSAERTGGSVSTLTIQRTQQEDSAVYLCASSLRGGEQFFGPGTRLTVL.

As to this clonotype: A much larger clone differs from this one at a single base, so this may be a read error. The CDR3 bases are TGTGCCAACAGCTTGGAAACTAGACTGCGGGGGGGGACTGAAGCTTTCTTT. Translated: CANSLETRLRGGTEAFF. This chain uses TRBV7-2 with TRBJ1-1; D perhaps matches TRBD1 (5 bases). The CDR3 has 17 residues. Germline assignment: CDR1 SGHTA and CDR2 FQGNSA.

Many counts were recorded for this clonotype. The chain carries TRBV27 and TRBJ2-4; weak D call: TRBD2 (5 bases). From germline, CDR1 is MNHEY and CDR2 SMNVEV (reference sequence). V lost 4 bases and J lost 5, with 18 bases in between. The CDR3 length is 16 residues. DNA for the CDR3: TGTGCCAGCAGTTCTCCGGAGGCAGGACGCGAAAACATTCAGTACTTC. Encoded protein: CASSSPEAGRENIQYF.

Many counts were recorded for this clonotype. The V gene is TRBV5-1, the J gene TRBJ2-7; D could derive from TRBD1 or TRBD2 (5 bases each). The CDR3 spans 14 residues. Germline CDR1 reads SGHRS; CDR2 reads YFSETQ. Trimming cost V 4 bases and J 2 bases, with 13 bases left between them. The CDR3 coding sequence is TGCGCCAGCAGCCACGGGACCGTTCCCTACGAGCAGTACTTC. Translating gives CASSHGTVPYEQYF. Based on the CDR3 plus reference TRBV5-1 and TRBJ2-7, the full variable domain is KAGVTQTPRYLIKTRGQQVTLSCSPISGHRSVSWYQQTPGQGLQFLFEYFSETQRNKGNFPGRFSGRQFSNSRSEMNVSTLELGDSALYLCASSHGTVPYEQYFGPGTRLTVT.

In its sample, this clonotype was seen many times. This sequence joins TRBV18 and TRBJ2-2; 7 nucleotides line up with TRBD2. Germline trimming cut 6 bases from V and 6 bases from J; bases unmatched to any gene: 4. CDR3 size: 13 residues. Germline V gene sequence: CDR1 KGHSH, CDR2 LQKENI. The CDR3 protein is CASSGLEAGELFF. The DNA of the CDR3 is TGTGCCAGCTCCGGACTAGAGGCCGGGGAGCTGTTTTTT.

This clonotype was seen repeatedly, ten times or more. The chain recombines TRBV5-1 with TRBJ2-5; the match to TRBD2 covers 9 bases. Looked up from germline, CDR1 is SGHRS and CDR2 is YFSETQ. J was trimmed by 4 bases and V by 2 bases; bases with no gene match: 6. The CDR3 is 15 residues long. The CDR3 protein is CASSFGGGAPETQYF. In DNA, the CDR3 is TGCGCCAGCAGCTTTGGCGGGGGGGCCCCAGAGACCCAGTACTTC.

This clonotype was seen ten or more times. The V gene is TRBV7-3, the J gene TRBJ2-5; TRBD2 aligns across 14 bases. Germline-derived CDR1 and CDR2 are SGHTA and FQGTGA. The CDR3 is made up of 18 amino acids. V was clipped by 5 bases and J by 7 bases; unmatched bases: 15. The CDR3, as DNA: TGTGCCAGCAGCCGTGGGACTAGCGGGAGTTCGGGCCGGGGGACCCAGTACTTC. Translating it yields CASSRGTSGSSGRGTQYF. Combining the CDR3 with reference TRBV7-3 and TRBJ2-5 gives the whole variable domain GAGVSQTPSNKVTEKGKYVELRCDPISGHTALYWYRQSLGQGPEFLIYFQGTGAADDSGLPNDRFFAVRPEGSVSTLKIQRTERGDSAVYLCASSRGTSGSSGRGTQYFGPGTRLLVL.

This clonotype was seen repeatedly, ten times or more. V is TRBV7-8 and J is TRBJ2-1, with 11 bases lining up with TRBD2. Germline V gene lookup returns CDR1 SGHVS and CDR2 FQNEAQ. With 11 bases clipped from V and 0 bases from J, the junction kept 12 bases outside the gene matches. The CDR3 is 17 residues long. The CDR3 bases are TGTGCCGCCTCGGGGCTAGCGGGAGGAGGCTCCTACAATGAGCAGTTCTTC. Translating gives CAASGLAGGGSYNEQFF.

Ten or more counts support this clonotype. CDR3 coding DNA: TGTGCCAGCAGCTTTAACCATCAAGAGACCCAGTACTTC. Translation: CASSFNHQETQYF. The chain has TRBV7-2 and TRBJ2-5; D not resolved. CDR1 is SGHTA, CDR2 FQGNSA, per germline. Between the trimmed V and J ends, which lost 3 bases and 2 bases, there was a span of 7 bases. This CDR3 contains 13 residues.

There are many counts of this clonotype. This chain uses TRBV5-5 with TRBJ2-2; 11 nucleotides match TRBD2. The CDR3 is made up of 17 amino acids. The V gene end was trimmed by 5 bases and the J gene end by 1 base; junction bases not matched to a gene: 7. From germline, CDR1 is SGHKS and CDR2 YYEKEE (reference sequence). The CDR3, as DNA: TGTGCCAGCAGACCCACGGGGACTAGCGGGAACACCGGGGAGCTGTTTTTT. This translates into CASRPTGTSGNTGELFF. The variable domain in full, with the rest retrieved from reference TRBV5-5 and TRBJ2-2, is DAGVTQSPTHLIKTRGQQVTLRCSPISGHKSVSWYQQVLGQGPQFIFQYYEKEERGRGNFPDRFSARQFPNYSSELNVNALLLGDSALYLCASRPTGTSGNTGELFFGEGSRLTVL.

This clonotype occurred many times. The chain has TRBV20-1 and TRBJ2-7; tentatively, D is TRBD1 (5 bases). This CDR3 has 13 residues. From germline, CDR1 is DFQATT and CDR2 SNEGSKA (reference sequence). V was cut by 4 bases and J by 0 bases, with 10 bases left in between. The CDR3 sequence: CSATPDSSYEQYF. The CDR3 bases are TGCAGTGCTACCCCAGACAGCTCCTACGAGCAGTACTTC.

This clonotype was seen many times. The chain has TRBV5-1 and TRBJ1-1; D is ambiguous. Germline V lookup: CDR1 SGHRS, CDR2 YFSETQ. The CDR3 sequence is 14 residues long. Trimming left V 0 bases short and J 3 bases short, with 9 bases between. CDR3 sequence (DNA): TGCGCCAGCAGCTTGGATGGACCCTACACTGAAGCTTTCTTT. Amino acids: CASSLDGPYTEAFF.

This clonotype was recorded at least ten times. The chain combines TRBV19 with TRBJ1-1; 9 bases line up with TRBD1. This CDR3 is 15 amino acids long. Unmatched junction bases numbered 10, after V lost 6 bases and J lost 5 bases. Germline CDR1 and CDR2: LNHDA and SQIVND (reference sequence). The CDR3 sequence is CASRRDRATITEAFF. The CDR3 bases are TGTGCCAGTAGACGGGACAGGGCTACCATTACTGAAGCTTTCTTT.

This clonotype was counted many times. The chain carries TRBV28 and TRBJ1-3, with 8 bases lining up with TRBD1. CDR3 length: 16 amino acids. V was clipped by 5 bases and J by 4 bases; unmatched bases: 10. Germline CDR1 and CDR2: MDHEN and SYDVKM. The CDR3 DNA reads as TGTGCCAGCAGTCCCGTGGACAGGGCGAGAGGAAACACCATATATTTT. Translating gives CASSPVDRARGNTIYF.

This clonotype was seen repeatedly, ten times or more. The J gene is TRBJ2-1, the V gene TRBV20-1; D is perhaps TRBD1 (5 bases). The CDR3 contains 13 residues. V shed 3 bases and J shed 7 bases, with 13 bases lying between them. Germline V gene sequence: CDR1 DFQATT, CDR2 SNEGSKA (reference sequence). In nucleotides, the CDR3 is TGCAGTGCTAGCAGGAACAGGCGGAATGAGCAGTTCTTC. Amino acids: CSASRNRRNEQFF.

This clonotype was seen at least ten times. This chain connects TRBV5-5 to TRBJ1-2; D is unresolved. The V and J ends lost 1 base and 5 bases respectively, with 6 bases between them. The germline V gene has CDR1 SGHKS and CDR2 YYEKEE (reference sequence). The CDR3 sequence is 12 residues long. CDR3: CASSLKEYGYTF. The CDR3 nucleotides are TGTGCCAGCAGCTTGAAGGAATATGGCTACACCTTC.

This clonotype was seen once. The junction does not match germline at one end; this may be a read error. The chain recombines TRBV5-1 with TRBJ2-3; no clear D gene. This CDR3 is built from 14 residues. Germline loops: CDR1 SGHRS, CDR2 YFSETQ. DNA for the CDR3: TGCGCCAGCAGCTTGTCGGCATGGTCAGATATGCAGTATTTT. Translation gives CASSLSAWSDMQYF.

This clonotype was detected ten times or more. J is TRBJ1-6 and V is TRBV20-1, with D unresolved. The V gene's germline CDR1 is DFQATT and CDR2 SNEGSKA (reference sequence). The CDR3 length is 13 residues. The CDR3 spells CNFRRRYNSPLHF. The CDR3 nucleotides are TGCAACTTTCGACGGAGGTATAATTCACCCCTCCACTTT.

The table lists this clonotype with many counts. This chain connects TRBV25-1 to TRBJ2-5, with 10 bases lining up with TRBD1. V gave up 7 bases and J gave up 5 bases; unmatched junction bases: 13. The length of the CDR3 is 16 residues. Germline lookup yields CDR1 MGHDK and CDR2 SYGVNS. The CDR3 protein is CASTSGTGASSETQYF. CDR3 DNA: TGTGCCAGCACCTCCGGGACAGGGGCCTCCTCGGAGACCCAGTACTTC.

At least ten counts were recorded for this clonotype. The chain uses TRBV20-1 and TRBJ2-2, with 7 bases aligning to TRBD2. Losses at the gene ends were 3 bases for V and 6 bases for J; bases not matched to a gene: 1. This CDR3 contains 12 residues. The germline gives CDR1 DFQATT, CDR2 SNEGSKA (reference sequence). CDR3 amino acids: CSARGGSGELFF. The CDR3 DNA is TGCAGTGCTAGGGGAGGGTCCGGGGAGCTGTTTTTT.

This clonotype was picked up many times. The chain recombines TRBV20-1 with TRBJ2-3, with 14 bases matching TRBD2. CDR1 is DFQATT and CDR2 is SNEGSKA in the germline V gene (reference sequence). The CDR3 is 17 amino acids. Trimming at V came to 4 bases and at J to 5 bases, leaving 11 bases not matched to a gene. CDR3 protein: CSANPGTSGSLGDTQYF. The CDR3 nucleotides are TGCAGTGCTAACCCCGGGACTAGCGGGAGTTTAGGAGATACGCAGTATTTT.

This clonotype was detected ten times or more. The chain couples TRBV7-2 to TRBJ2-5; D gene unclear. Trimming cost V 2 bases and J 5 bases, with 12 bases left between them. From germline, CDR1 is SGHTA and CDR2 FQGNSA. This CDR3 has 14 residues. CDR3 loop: CASSLLGSWETQYF. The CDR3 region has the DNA TGTGCCAGCAGCTTATTAGGGTCCTGGGAGACCCAGTACTTC.

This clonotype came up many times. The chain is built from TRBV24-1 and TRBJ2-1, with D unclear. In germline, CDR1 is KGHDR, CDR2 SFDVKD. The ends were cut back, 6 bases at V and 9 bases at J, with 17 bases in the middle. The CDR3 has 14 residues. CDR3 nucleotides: TGTGCCACCAGTCCGGGCCGCACCCAGCGTGAGCAGTTCTTC. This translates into CATSPGRTQREQFF.